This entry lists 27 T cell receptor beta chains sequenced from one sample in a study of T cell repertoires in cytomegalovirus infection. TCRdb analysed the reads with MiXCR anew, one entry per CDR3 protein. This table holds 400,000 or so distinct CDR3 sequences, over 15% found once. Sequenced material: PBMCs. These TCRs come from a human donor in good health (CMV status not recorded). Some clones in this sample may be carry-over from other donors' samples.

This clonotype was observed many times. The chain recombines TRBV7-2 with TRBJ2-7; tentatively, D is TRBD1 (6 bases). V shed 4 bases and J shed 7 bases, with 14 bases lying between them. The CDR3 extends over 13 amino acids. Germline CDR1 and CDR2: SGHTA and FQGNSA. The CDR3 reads CASSSQGPGEQYF. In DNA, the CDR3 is TGTGCCAGCAGCTCACAGGGCCCGGGTGAGCAGTACTTC.

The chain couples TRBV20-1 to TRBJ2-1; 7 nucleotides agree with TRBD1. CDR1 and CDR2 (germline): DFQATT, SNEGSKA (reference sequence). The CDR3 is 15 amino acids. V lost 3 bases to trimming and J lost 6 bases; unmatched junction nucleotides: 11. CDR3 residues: CSARYPGQRGNEQFF. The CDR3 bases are TGCAGTGCTAGGTACCCGGGACAGAGGGGCAATGAGCAGTTCTTC.

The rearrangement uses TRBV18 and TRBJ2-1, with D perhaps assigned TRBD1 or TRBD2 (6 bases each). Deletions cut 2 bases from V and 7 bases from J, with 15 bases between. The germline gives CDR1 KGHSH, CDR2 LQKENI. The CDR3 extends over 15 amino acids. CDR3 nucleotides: TGTGCCAGCTCACCAGGGGTGACAGGAGGGAATGAGCAGTTCTTC. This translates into CASSPGVTGGNEQFF.

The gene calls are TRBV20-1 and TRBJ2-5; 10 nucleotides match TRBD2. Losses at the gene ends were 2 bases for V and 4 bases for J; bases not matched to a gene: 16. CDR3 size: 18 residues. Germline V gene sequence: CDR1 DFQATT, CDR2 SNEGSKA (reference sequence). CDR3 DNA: TGCAGTGCTAGACGTGGAGCGGGAGGGCCTCTAAGGAGAGAGACCCAGTACTTC. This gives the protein CSARRGAGGPLRRETQYF.

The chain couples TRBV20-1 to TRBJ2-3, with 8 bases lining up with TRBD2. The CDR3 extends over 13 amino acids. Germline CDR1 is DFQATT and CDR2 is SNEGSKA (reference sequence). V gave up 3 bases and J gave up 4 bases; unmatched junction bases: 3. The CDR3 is CSARTSDPDTQYF. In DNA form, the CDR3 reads TGCAGTGCTAGGACTAGCGACCCAGATACGCAGTATTTT.

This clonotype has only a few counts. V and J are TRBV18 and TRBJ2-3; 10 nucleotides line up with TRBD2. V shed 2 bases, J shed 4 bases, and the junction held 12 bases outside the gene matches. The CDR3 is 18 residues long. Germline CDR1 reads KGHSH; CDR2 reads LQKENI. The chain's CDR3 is CASSPISSGGPNADTQYF. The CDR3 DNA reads TGTGCCAGCTCACCAATTTCTAGCGGGGGACCCAACGCAGATACGCAGTATTTT.

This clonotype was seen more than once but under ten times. CDR3 DNA sequence: TGTGCCAGCAGCGCTGGACTACCCGGTGAACGCTCCTACAATGAGCAGTTCTTC. Protein sequence: CASSAGLPGERSYNEQFF. V usage is TRBV9 and J usage is TRBJ2-1; D perhaps matches TRBD2 (6 bases). The germline CDR1 and CDR2 sequences are SGDLS and YYNGEE. V lost 3 bases to trimming and J lost 0 bases, with 19 bases between them. The length of the CDR3 is 18 residues.

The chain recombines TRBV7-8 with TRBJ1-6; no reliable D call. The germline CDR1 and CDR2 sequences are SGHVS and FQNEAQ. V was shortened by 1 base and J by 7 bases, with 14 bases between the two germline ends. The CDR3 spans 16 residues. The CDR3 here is CASSLGAGIKNSPLHF. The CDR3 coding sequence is TGTGCCAGCAGCTTAGGGGCGGGGATAAAGAATTCACCCCTCCACTTT.

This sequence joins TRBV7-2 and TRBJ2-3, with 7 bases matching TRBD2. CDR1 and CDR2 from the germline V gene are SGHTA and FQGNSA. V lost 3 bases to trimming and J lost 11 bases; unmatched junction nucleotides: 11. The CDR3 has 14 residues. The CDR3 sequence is CASSFLMGGRGQYF. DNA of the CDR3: TGTGCCAGCAGCTTTTTAATGGGGGGGAGGGGGCAGTATTTT.

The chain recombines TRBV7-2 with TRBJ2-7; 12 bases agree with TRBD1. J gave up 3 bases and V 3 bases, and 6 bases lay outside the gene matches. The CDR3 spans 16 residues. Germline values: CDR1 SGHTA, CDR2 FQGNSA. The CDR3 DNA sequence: TGTGCCAGCAGCTTGGCCGGGACAGGGGGCTTCTACGAGCAGTACTTC. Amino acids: CASSLAGTGGFYEQYF.

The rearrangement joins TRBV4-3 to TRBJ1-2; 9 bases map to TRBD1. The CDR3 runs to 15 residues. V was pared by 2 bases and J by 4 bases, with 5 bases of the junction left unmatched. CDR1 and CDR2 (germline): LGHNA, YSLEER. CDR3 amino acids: CASSQIGTGLYGYTF. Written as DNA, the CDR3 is TGCGCCAGCAGCCAAATCGGGACAGGGCTCTATGGCTACACCTTC.

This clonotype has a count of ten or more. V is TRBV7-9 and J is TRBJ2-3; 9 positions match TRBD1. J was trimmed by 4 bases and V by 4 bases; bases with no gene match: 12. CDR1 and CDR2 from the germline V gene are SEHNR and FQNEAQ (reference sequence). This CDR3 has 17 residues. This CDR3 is CASSWSPGQGFADTQYF. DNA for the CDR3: TGTGCCAGCAGCTGGAGTCCGGGACAGGGTTTTGCAGATACGCAGTATTTT.

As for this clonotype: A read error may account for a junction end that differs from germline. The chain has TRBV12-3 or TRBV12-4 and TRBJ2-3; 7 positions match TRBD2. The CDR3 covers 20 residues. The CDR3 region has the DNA TGTGCCAGCAGTTCCCCCCTGGACGGGGGGTTCCACTCTGGTCCAGATTCGCAGTATTTT. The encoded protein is CASSSPLDGGFHSGPDSQYF.

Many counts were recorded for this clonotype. CDR3 DNA sequence: TGTGCCACCAGCAGTAGGGTGAACACTGAAGCTTTCTTT. The encoded protein is CATSSRVNTEAFF. The rearrangement links TRBV15 to TRBJ1-1; D unclear. There are 13 residues in the CDR3. The V gene lost 3 bases and the J gene lost 0 bases, with 5 bases spanning the gap. In germline, CDR1 is LNHNV, CDR2 YYDKDF (reference sequence).

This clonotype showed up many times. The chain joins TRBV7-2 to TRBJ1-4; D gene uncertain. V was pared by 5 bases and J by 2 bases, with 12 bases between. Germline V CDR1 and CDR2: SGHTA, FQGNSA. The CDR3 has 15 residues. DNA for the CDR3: TGTGCCAGCAGCCCCGCCTCCACCACTAATGAAAAACTGTTTTTT. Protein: CASSPASTTNEKLFF. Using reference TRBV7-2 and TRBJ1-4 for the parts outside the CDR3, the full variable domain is GAGVSQSPSNKVTEKGKDVELRCDPISGHTALYWYRQSLGQGLEFLIYFQGNSAPDKSGLPSDRFSAERTGGSVSTLTIQRTQQEDSAVYLCASSPASTTNEKLFFGSGTQLSVL.

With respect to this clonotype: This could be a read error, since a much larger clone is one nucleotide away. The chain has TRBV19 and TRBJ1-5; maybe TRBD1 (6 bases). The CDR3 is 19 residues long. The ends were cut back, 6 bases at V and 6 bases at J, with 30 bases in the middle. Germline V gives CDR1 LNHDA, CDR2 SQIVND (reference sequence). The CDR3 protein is CASSPSGWLGAGWIQPQHF. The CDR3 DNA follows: TGTGCCAGTAGCCCCAGTGGGTGGCTGGGGGCAGGTTGGATTCAGCCCCAGCATTTT.

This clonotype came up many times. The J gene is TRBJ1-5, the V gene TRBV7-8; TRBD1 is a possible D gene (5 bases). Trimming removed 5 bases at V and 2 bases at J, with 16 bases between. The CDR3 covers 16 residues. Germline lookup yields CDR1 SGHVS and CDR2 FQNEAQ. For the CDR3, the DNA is TGTGCCAGCAGCCCCAGTGGAGGGGAGGGCAATCAGCCCCAGCATTTT. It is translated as CASSPSGGEGNQPQHF. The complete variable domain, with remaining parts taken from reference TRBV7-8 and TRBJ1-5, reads GAGVSQSPRYKVAKRGQDVALRCDPISGHVSLFWYQQALGQGPEFLTYFQNEAQLDKSGLPSDRFFAERPEGSVSTLKIQRTQQEDSAVYLCASSPSGGEGNQPQHFGDGTRLSIL.

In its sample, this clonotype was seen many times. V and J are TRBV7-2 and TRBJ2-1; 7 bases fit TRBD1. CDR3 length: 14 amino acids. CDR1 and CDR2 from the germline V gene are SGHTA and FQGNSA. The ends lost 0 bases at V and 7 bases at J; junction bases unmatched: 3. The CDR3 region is CASSLAGTVNEQFF. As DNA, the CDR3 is TGTGCCAGCAGCTTAGCTGGGACAGTGAATGAGCAGTTCTTC.

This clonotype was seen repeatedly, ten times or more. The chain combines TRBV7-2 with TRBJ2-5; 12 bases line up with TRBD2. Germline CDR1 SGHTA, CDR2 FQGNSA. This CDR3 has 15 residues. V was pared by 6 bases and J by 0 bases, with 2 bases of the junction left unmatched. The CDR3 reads CASRWTSGNQETQYF. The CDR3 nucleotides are TGTGCCAGCAGGTGGACTAGCGGGAACCAAGAGACCCAGTACTTC.

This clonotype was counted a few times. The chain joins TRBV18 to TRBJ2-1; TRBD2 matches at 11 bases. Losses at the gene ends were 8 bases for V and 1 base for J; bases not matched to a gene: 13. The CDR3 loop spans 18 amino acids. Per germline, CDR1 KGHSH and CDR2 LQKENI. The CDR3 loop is CASRVGTSGGTSYNEQFF. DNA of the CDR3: TGTGCCAGCAGAGTGGGGACTAGCGGTGGAACGTCCTACAATGAGCAGTTCTTC.

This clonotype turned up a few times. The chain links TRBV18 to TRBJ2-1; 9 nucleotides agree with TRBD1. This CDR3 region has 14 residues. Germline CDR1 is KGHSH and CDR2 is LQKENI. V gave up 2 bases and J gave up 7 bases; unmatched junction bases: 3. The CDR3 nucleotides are TGTGCCAGCTCACCATACAGGGGGCGGAATGAGCAGTTCTTC. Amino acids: CASSPYRGRNEQFF.

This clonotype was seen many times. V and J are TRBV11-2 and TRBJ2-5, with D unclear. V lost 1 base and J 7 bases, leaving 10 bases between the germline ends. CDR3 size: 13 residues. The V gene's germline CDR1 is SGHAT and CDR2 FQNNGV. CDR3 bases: TGTGCCAGCAGCTTAGGAAGACCTGGGACCCAGTACTTC. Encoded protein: CASSLGRPGTQYF.

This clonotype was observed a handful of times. The CDR3 is CASSYSGGWTGNTIYF. Here the CDR3 DNA reads TGTGCCAGCAGTTACTCCGGAGGCTGGACGGGAAACACCATATATTTT. V is TRBV6-6 and J is TRBJ1-3; D gene ambiguous. The germline V gene has CDR1 MNHNY and CDR2 SVGAGI (reference sequence). The CDR3 loop spans 16 amino acids. Trimming took off 0 bases at V and 4 bases at J, with 13 bases between the two ends.

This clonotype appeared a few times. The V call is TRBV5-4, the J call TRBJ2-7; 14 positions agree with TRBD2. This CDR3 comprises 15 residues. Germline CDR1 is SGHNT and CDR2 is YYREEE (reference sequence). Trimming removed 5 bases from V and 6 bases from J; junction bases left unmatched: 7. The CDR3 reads CASREQGLAGVEQYF. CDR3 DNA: TGTGCCAGCAGAGAACAGGGACTAGCGGGAGTCGAGCAGTACTTC.

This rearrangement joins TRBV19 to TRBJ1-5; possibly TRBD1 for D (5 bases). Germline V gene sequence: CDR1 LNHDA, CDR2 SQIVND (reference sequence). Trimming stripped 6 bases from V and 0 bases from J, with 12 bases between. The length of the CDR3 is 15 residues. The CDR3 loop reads CASSRGQYSNQPQHF. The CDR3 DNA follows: TGTGCCAGTAGCCGGGGCCAATATAGCAATCAGCCCCAGCATTTT.

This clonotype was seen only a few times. CDR3: CASSLGPWYTGELFF. The CDR3 DNA follows: TGTGCCAGCAGCTTGGGTCCCTGGTACACCGGGGAGCTGTTTTTT. The rearrangement uses TRBV5-6 and TRBJ2-2; D uncertain. The CDR3 loop spans 15 amino acids. Trimming pared 0 bases from V and 3 bases from J, leaving 9 bases between. The germline CDR1 and CDR2 sequences are SGHDT and YYEEEE.

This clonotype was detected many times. The CDR3: CASSLFRDGVGELFF. The CDR3 nucleotides read TGTGCCAGCAGCTTATTCCGTGACGGAGTCGGGGAGCTGTTTTTT. This chain joins TRBV7-2 and TRBJ2-2; unclear D gene. CDR1 is SGHTA and CDR2 is FQGNSA in the germline V gene. CDR3 length equals 15 residues. V dropped 2 bases and J dropped 7 bases, with 14 bases sitting between them.